This T cell receptor (beta chain) was recorded in a study of cytomegalovirus exposure and HLA in healthy donors. Study in general: When fewer than 400 donors were genotyped, roughly 82% of them were found to fall in the Caucasian-associated ancestry cluster.

V lost 1 base and J 3 bases, leaving 15 bases between the germline ends. CDR3 length: 16 residues. The germline V gene encodes CDR1 PRHDT and CDR2 FYEKMQ (reference sequence). PCR was performed using 60 Vbeta and 13 Jbeta primers. The repertoire was sequenced with immunoSEQ multiplex PCR; TCRdb's copy has only in-frame clones and lacks some. Of 100,000 to 150,000 clones in the sample, over 65% were seen once. Study-wide results and limits: Accurate prediction of HLA-A and HLA-B alleles (for most subjects) was reportedly achieved from TCR beta sequences. Sequence variants that were highly shared formed a cluster that was likely a sequencing artifact. The study labeled 150 to 200 TCR beta chains cytomegalovirus-associated.

This clone has just one count. The target antigen is unknown. This rearrangement joins TRBV13 to TRBJ1-1; no reliable D call. Sequencing was performed on PBMCs. This clonotype was obtained from a young man in good health and CMV-seropositive. The CDR3 DNA follows: TGTGCCAGCAGCTTAGCGGAGCGCGGGGTCCACACTGAAGCTTTCTTT. Its protein is CASSLAERGVHTEAFF. Complete variable domain (other parts from reference TRBV13 and TRBJ1-1): AAGVIQSPRHLIKEKRETATLKCYPIPRHDTVYWYQQGPGQDPQFLISFYEKMQSDKGSIPDRFSAQQFSDYHSELNMSSLELGDSALYFCASSLAERGVHTEAFFGQGTRLTVV.